The subject of this entry is one T cell receptor (beta chain). Antigen specificity is unknown. The method was immunoSEQ multiplex PCR; TCRdb's version includes in-frame clones alone and lacks a portion of them. This sample has just under 65,000 clones, with roughly 95% found just once. The CDR3 has 13 amino acids. Trimming removed 3 bases at V and 4 bases at J, with 10 bases between. Germline CDR1 and CDR2: SNHLY and FYNNEI. Patients received at least one anti-epileptic drug before surgery. The sample comes from a study of brain T cells in children with intractable seizures. Points from the study as a whole: Only CDR3 sequence similarity suggested viral specificity, without known HCMV serostatus.

The gene calls are TRBV2 and TRBJ2-7; no definite D call. The TCR was taken from a boy in the first two years of life with focal cortical dysplasia and intractable seizures. The source was peripheral blood, collected at surgery. In DNA form, the CDR3 reads TGTGCCAGCAGTGACCCGGACGGATACGAGCAGTACTTC. This gives the protein CASSDPDGYEQYF.